Given below is one T cell receptor beta chain in context. Its target is unknown. The record originates from a study of cytomegalovirus exposure and HLA in healthy donors. Sequencing used immunoSEQ multiplex PCR; TCRdb keeps in-frame clones, though not all of them. The top ten clones hold 2.1% of a sample with approximately 76,000 clones, 94% of them seen once. In germline, CDR1 is KGHSH, CDR2 LQKENI. The germline V and J ends were trimmed by 3 bases and 2 bases, with 7 bases remaining between them. This CDR3 has 13 residues. Points from the study as a whole: High specificity and sensitivity for cytomegalovirus status were reported for the classifier.

The sample taken for sequencing was PBMCs. The receptor was derived from a woman aged 18-29 years in good health and CMV-seronegative. The V call is TRBV18, the J call TRBJ2-5; D gene uncertain. DNA for the CDR3: TGTGCCAGCTCACCCCGCGCACAAGAGACCCAGTACTTC. Translated, it gives CASSPRAQETQYF.